Described below is a single TCR beta chain sequence and its context. This record belongs to a study of blood T cell repertoires in COVID-19. As for the study in general: The study drew acute and convalescent COVID-19 samples from the United States, Italy and Spain. Nucleic acid was either cDNA or gDNA, and it came from T cells, B-cell-depleted T cells, or PBMCs.

Losses at the gene ends were 6 bases for V and 2 bases for J; bases not matched to a gene: 6. The germline V gene has CDR1 MNHEY and CDR2 SMNVEV (reference sequence). This CDR3 comprises 14 residues. Source study methods: Amplification with reference gene primers provided the estimates of nucleated cell counts. Measured with immunoSEQ multiplex PCR; TCRdb has only the in-frame clones, and not every one. That table supplies the V and J calls and clone size; D and trimming were determined from the DNA. The data hold over 200,000 clones, with about 90% observed a single time. The clonotype comes from a man aged 35-49 years with active or convalescent COVID-19. Sequencing was performed on peripheral blood. The chain is built from TRBV27 and TRBJ2-5, with 7 bases that match TRBD1. For the CDR3, the DNA is TGTGCCAGCAGACTACAGGGGAGACAAGAGACCCAGTACTTC. Translated: CASRLQGRQETQYF.